The T cell receptor beta chain under discussion was sequenced for a study of PD-1 blockade in classical Hodgkin lymphoma. Findings and limits, study-wide: Newly diagnosed patients reportedly had lower baseline TCR diversity than healthy donors.

Relapse was seen in all patients after autologous stem cell transplantation, and brentuximab vedotin exposure was variable. With regard to this clone: Its antigen is still unknown.

Produced via immunoSEQ multiplex PCR; TCRdb's table is partial and in-frame only. The repertoire has about 39,000 clones, roughly three quarters of them found once; the top ten carry around an eighth. Trimming cost V 5 bases and J 4 bases; bases outside gene matches: 8. The CDR3 sequence is 15 residues long. The germline V gene has CDR1 MNHEY and CDR2 SMNVEV (reference sequence). This TCR was sampled from a human donor with classical Hodgkin lymphoma. The sample here was peripheral blood mononuclear cells (PBMCs), taken before the second cycle of nivolumab. The V gene is TRBV27, the J gene TRBJ2-1, with TRBD1 identical over 7 bases. The CDR3 region is CASSPGGPQYNEQFF. The CDR3 DNA reads TGTGCCAGCAGTCCAGGGGGTCCACAATACAATGAGCAGTTCTTC.